A single sample is the source of the 21 T cell receptor beta chains below, sequenced in a study of T cell changes during pregnancy in multiple sclerosis. Some clones are missing from TCRdb's copy, which holds only in-frame ones; the method was immunoSEQ multiplex PCR. Altogether about 81,000 clones are present, 94% being singletons, with the ten largest covering about 2.5%. The source was peripheral blood, collected in the third trimester of pregnancy. The receptors originated from a female donor with multiple sclerosis, enrolled in a pregnancy study.

The chain links TRBV5-8 to TRBJ1-4, with TRBD1 identical over 10 bases. In germline, CDR1 is SGHTS, CDR2 YDEGEE. CDR3 length: 15 residues. J lost 6 bases, V lost 0 bases, and 2 bases had no gene match. The CDR3 is CASSLGQGAYEKLFF. The CDR3 nucleotides are TGTGCCAGCAGCTTGGGACAGGGGGCTTATGAAAAACTGTTTTTT. The full variable domain, its missing parts supplied by reference TRBV5-8 and TRBJ1-4, is EAGVTQSPTHLIKTRGQQATLRCSPISGHTSVYWYQQALGLGLQFLLWYDEGEERNRGNFPPRFSGRQFPNYSSELNVNALELEDSALYLCASSLGQGAYEKLFFGSGTQLSVL.

This clone was observed a single time. This rearrangement joins TRBV6-1 to TRBJ1-4; D is uncertain. Deletions cut 3 bases from V and 0 bases from J, with 14 bases between. The CDR3 covers 17 residues. The germline V gene has CDR1 MNHNS and CDR2 SASEGT. CDR3 protein: CASSEFAPPTTNEKLFF. The CDR3 DNA reads TGTGCCAGCAGTGAGTTTGCGCCACCCACAACTAATGAAAAACTGTTTTTT.

V usage is TRBV2 and J usage is TRBJ2-2; tentatively, D is TRBD2 (6 bases). The CDR3 length is 12 residues. Trimming removed 8 bases from V and 6 bases from J, with 10 bases in between. The germline gives CDR1 SNHLY, CDR2 FYNNEI. The CDR3 spells CASQEGSGELFF. The CDR3, as DNA: TGTGCCAGCCAGGAGGGATCCGGGGAGCTGTTTTTT. Combining the CDR3 with reference TRBV2 and TRBJ2-2 gives the whole variable domain EPEVTQTPSHQVTQMGQEVILRCVPISNHLYFYWYRQILGQKVEFLVSFYNNEISEKSEIFDDQFSVERPDGSNFTLKIRSTKLEDSAMYFCASQEGSGELFFGEGSRLTVL.

The rearrangement uses TRBV9 and TRBJ2-2, with 8 bases aligning to TRBD2. This CDR3 region has 16 residues. Germline V CDR1 and CDR2: SGDLS, YYNGEE. The V and J ends lost 3 bases and 6 bases, in that order; junction bases with no gene match: 10. The CDR3 protein is CASSAAGGGRPGELFF. DNA for the CDR3: TGTGCCAGCAGCGCGGCCGGCGGGGGGCGCCCCGGGGAGCTGTTTTTT. Full variable domain (missing parts from reference TRBV9 and TRBJ2-2): DSGVTQTPKHLITATGQRVTLRCSPRSGDLSVYWYQQSLDQGLQFLIQYYNGEERAKGNILERFSAQQFPDLHSELNLSSLELGDSALYFCASSAAGGGRPGELFFGEGSRLTVL.

V gene TRBV27 combines with J gene TRBJ2-3; 11 nucleotides align to TRBD1. The germline gives CDR1 MNHEY, CDR2 SMNVEV (reference sequence). The V and J ends lost 3 bases and 1 base, in that order; junction bases with no gene match: 6. This CDR3 is 17 amino acids long. CDR3 sequence reads: CASSFWTGGLGTDTQYF. CDR3 sequence (DNA): TGTGCCAGCAGTTTTTGGACAGGGGGCTTAGGCACAGATACGCAGTATTTT.

This clone was seen only once. The V call is TRBV27, the J call TRBJ1-5; 7 nucleotides agree with TRBD1. The V segment lost 2 bases and the J segment 11 bases; nucleotides outside the gene matches: 6. This CDR3 is built from 13 residues. Germline V gene data show CDR1 as MNHEY and CDR2 as SMNVEV (reference sequence). The CDR3 nucleotides read TGTGCCAGCAGTTTAATCCGGCAGGGGGCCCAGCATTTT. It specifies CASSLIRQGAQHF.

The J gene is TRBJ2-7, the V gene TRBV6-1; the match to TRBD1 covers 7 bases. V lost 6 bases to trimming and J lost 2 bases; unmatched junction nucleotides: 4. Germline CDR1 MNHNS, CDR2 SASEGT. CDR3 length: 13 residues. The CDR3 region is CASRGTAPYEQYF. The DNA of the CDR3 is TGTGCCAGCAGGGGGACAGCCCCCTACGAGCAGTACTTC.

The chain joins TRBV7-9 to TRBJ1-1, with 7 bases lining up with TRBD1. This CDR3 has 16 amino acids. Trimming removed 5 bases from V and 3 bases from J; junction bases left unmatched: 12. Germline lookup yields CDR1 SEHNR and CDR2 FQNEAQ (reference sequence). In DNA, the CDR3 is TGTGCCAGCAGCCTCCCCCGTAGGGGGCTGGACACTGAAGCTTTCTTT. Encoded protein: CASSLPRRGLDTEAFF.

This clone was observed a single time. This chain uses TRBV5-1 with TRBJ2-7, with 9 bases identical to TRBD1. In germline, CDR1 is SGHRS, CDR2 YFSETQ. CDR3 length: 15 amino acids. J was trimmed by 2 bases and V by 5 bases; bases with no gene match: 8. CDR3 sequence (DNA): TGCGCCAGCAGTATATACCGGGACAGGGCCTACGAGCAGTACTTC. This translates into CASSIYRDRAYEQYF.

The rearrangement joins TRBV7-9 to TRBJ2-1, with 10 nucleotides matching TRBD1. The CDR3 is 15 residues long. V was clipped by 9 bases and J by 8 bases; unmatched bases: 13. CDR1 and CDR2 (germline): SEHNR, FQNEAQ (reference sequence). This CDR3 reads CASAVGTGALDEQFF. The CDR3 nucleotides read TGTGCCAGTGCCGTCGGGACAGGGGCTTTGGATGAGCAGTTCTTC.

This chain joins TRBV18 and TRBJ2-3; D perhaps matches TRBD2 (5 bases). The CDR3 has 16 residues. Trimming took 4 bases from V and 1 from J, leaving 15 bases between them. Germline V lookup: CDR1 KGHSH, CDR2 LQKENI. CDR3 in amino acids: CASSRDYPIRTDTQYF. CDR3 nucleotide sequence: TGTGCCAGCTCACGTGACTACCCCATCCGCACAGATACGCAGTATTTT.

The gene calls are TRBV19 and TRBJ2-6; perhaps TRBD1 as D (5 bases). The germline gives CDR1 LNHDA, CDR2 SQIVND (reference sequence). The CDR3 sequence is 22 residues long. Trimming took 2 bases from V and 0 from J, leaving 26 bases between them. The CDR3 here is CASSIIRASDWGTISGANVLTF. The CDR3 coding sequence is TGTGCCAGTAGTATAATCAGGGCCTCGGATTGGGGAACTATCTCTGGGGCCAACGTCCTGACTTTC. Together with reference TRBV19 and TRBJ2-6, the CDR3 gives the full variable domain: DGGITQSPKYLFRKEGQNVTLSCEQNLNHDAMYWYRQDPGQGLRLIYYSQIVNDFQKGDIAEGYSVSREKKESFPLTVTSAQKNPTAFYLCASSIIRASDWGTISGANVLTFGAGSRLTVL.

The chain couples TRBV5-4 to TRBJ2-2; 11 nucleotides align to TRBD2. The ends lost 3 bases at V and 0 bases at J; junction bases unmatched: 1. Germline V gene lookup returns CDR1 SGHNT and CDR2 YYREEE (reference sequence). CDR3 length: 16 amino acids. The DNA of the CDR3 is TGTGCCAGCAGCTCACTAGCGGGGGCGAACACCGGGGAGCTGTTTTTT. Amino acids: CASSSLAGANTGELFF.

J is TRBJ2-7 and V is TRBV6-1; the match to TRBD2 covers 7 bases. The germline V gene has CDR1 MNHNS and CDR2 SASEGT. CDR3 length equals 13 residues. Trimming removed 9 bases from V and 3 bases from J; junction bases left unmatched: 8. Written as DNA, the CDR3 is TGTGCCAGTACCCCGGGGGGAGGCTACGAGCAGTACTTC. Translating gives CASTPGGGYEQYF.

Only a few counts were recorded for this clone. V usage is TRBV14 and J usage is TRBJ1-2; the D is unclear. This CDR3 is 15 amino acids long. Germline V gene lookup returns CDR1 SGHDN and CDR2 FVKESK. Trimming pared 2 bases from V and 8 bases from J, leaving 18 bases between. The CDR3 coding sequence is TGTGCCAGCAGCCAAAACGGACTGCCGATTGGGGGCTACACCTTC. Its translation is CASSQNGLPIGGYTF.

The CDR3 bases are TGTGCCACCAGCAGAGAAAGGGACAGGGACAACTATGGCTACACCTTC. Its protein is CATSRERDRDNYGYTF. The genes are TRBV15 and TRBJ1-2; TRBD1 aligns across 9 bases. The CDR3 loop spans 16 amino acids. Trimming took 0 bases from V and 2 from J; bases not matched to a gene: 4. CDR1 and CDR2 (germline): LNHNV, YYDKDF (reference sequence).

V is TRBV30 and J is TRBJ2-7; 7 bases fit TRBD1. Germline values: CDR1 GTSNPN, CDR2 SVGIG (reference sequence). V shed 5 bases and J 2 bases; nucleotides not matched to a gene: 0. The CDR3 is made up of 11 amino acids. CDR3 sequence (DNA): TGTGCCTGGGGACAGGCCTACGAGCAGTACTTC. It encodes CAWGQAYEQYF.

This clone was recorded only once. The rearrangement links TRBV19 to TRBJ2-6; the match to TRBD1 covers 7 bases. This CDR3 has 17 amino acids. The V and J ends lost 5 bases and 1 base, in that order; junction bases with no gene match: 8. In germline, CDR1 is LNHDA, CDR2 SQIVND (reference sequence). The CDR3 coding sequence is TGTGCCAGTAGTGCCGGGGCAGGGGGTTCTGGGGCCAACGTCCTGACTTTC. It codes for CASSAGAGGSGANVLTF.

This clone was found a few times. The chain couples TRBV15 to TRBJ2-3, with 7 positions matching TRBD1. Germline-derived CDR1 and CDR2 are LNHNV and YYDKDF (reference sequence). CDR3 length: 14 residues. Trimming cost V 5 bases and J 4 bases; bases outside gene matches: 6. CDR3 in DNA: TGTGCCACCAGCGGGGACAGTTTTGCAGATACGCAGTATTTT. This translates into CATSGDSFADTQYF. The entire variable domain, with the rest obtained from reference TRBV15 and TRBJ2-3, is as follows: DAMVIQNPRYQVTQFGKPVTLSCSQTLNHNVMYWYQQKSSQAPKLLFHYYDKDFNNEADTPDNFQSRRPNTSFCFLDIRSPGLGDTAMYLCATSGDSFADTQYFGPGTRLTVL.

V and J are TRBV19 and TRBJ1-6, with a weak D call TRBD1 (6 bases). Germline V gene sequence: CDR1 LNHDA, CDR2 SQIVND (reference sequence). This CDR3 is 14 amino acids long. Trimming stripped 6 bases from V and 7 bases from J, with 13 bases between. CDR3 sequence: CASRGDTQNSPLHF. The DNA for the CDR3 is TGTGCCAGTAGGGGGGACACCCAAAATTCACCCCTCCACTTT.

The chain joins TRBV4-1 to TRBJ1-2, with 7 nucleotides matching TRBD1. CDR1 is MGHRA, CDR2 YSYEKL, per germline. J was trimmed by 6 bases and V by 2 bases; bases with no gene match: 15. The CDR3 has 17 residues. The CDR3 reads CASSQFGTEKFSDGYTF. In DNA, the CDR3 is TGCGCCAGCAGCCAATTCGGGACAGAAAAATTCAGCGATGGCTACACCTTC.